Detailed here is one T cell receptor beta chain. What it binds is not known. This sample stems from a study of T cell responses to AZD1222 COVID-19 vaccine. Study details: Some second doses came at about 4 weeks and others at about 12 weeks; these were pooled.

TCRdb's copy holds only in-frame clones and misses some; the assay was immunoSEQ multiplex PCR. Of around 87,000 clones listed, 80% to 90% were seen once; the top ten hold roughly a tenth. Overall study findings and caveats: Seropositivity was recorded at baseline in only a handful of AZD1222 recipients. Increases in Spike-specific TCR breadth and depth were seen after two AZD1222 doses.

This CDR3 comprises 14 residues. Germline trimming cut 4 bases from V and 2 bases from J; bases unmatched to any gene: 6. Germline CDR1 SGHRS, CDR2 YFSETQ. Sample: peripheral blood, taken on day 0 of AZD1222 vaccination. The TCR comes from an adult in good health. This chain joins TRBV5-1 and TRBJ2-7; 7 bases match TRBD1. The CDR3 DNA reads TGCGCCAGCAGCCTCCTGACAGGGACCTACGAGCAGTACTTC. Amino acids: CASSLLTGTYEQYF.